Following are 11 T cell receptor beta chains from one sample sequenced in a study of cytomegalovirus exposure and HLA in healthy donors. 13 Jbeta primers and 60 Vbeta primers were used for the PCR. Clones were read by immunoSEQ multiplex PCR, and TCRdb kept only the in-frame ones, dropping some. The sample yields over 150,000 clones, approximately 78% seen once. Sequences were obtained from PBMCs. The receptors originated from a girl aged 2 to 9 in good health and CMV-seropositive.

A few counts support this clone. The chain carries TRBV5-1 and TRBJ1-2; 8 bases match TRBD1. Looked up from germline, CDR1 is SGHRS and CDR2 is YFSETQ. This CDR3 spans 14 amino acids. J lost 6 bases, V lost 1 base, and 5 bases had no gene match. The CDR3 region is CASSLTGGRDGYTF. The CDR3 coding sequence is TGCGCCAGCAGCTTGACAGGGGGTCGAGATGGCTACACCTTC.

The sample holds one count of this clone. V gene TRBV28 combines with J gene TRBJ1-1, with D possibly TRBD1 on 5 matching bases. Per the germline V gene, CDR1 is MDHEN and CDR2 is SYDVKM. V lost 6 bases and J 5 bases, leaving 22 bases between the germline ends. The CDR3 length is 16 residues. The CDR3 sequence: CASSSPAPPGGTEAFF. The CDR3 DNA sequence: TGTGCCAGCAGCTCTCCCGCGCCCCCCGGGGGAACTGAAGCTTTCTTT. Drawing the rest from reference TRBV28 and TRBJ1-1, the complete variable domain is DVKVTQSSRYLVKRTGEKVFLECVQDMDHENMFWYRQDPGLGLRLIYFSYDVKMKEKGDIPEGYSVSREKKERFSLILESASTNQTSMYLCASSSPAPPGGTEAFFGQGTRLTVV.

The V gene is TRBV28, the J gene TRBJ2-3; 14 positions agree with TRBD2. The CDR3 spans 21 residues. Germline values: CDR1 MDHEN, CDR2 SYDVKM. V lost 3 bases and J lost 0; bases outside the gene matches: 14. CDR3 amino acids: CASSFSLGLAGGTDSTDTQYF. CDR3 bases: TGTGCCAGCAGTTTCAGCCTCGGACTAGCGGGAGGTACCGATAGCACAGATACGCAGTATTTT.

This chain joins TRBV30 and TRBJ2-7; D possibly corresponds to TRBD2 (7 bases). The CDR3 covers 14 residues. V was pared by 3 bases and J by 2 bases, with 14 bases between. Germline V gene data show CDR1 as GTSNPN and CDR2 as SVGIG (reference sequence). DNA of the CDR3: TGTGCCTGGAGGAGGGGGGGTAGCCCCTACGAGCAGTACTTC. This gives the protein CAWRRGGSPYEQYF.

Comments on this clone: At one end the junction does not follow the germline gene, possibly because of a read error. This chain uses TRBV29-1 with TRBJ1-2; perhaps TRBD1 as D (5 bases). The CDR3 is made up of 13 amino acids. CDR1 is SQVTM, CDR2 ANQGSEA, per germline. The CDR3 region is CSVEDWTIGETLF. The CDR3 DNA sequence: TGCAGCGTTGAAGATTGGACAATAGGGGAAACTCTCTTC. Looking up the rest from reference TRBV29-1 and TRBJ1-2 gives the full variable domain: SAVISQKPSRDICQRGTSLTIQCQVDSQVTMMFWYRQQPGQSLTLIATANQGSEATYESGFVIDKFPISRPNLTFSTLTVSNMSPEDSSIYLCSVEDWTIGETLFGSGTRLTVV.

The chain couples TRBV13 to TRBJ2-7, with D maybe TRBD1 (6 bases). CDR3 length: 12 amino acids. CDR1 and CDR2 (germline): PRHDT, FYEKMQ (reference sequence). With 7 bases removed from V and 3 bases from J, the gap between germline ends came to 10 bases. The CDR3 DNA is TGTGCCAGCACGCAGGGGAACTACGAGCAGTACTTC. Amino acid sequence: CASTQGNYEQYF.

The chain employs TRBV30 and TRBJ2-7; TRBD1 is a possible D gene (5 bases). V was trimmed by 3 bases and J by 2 bases, leaving 14 bases between them. CDR1 is GTSNPN, CDR2 SVGIG, per germline (reference sequence). CDR3 size: 14 residues. The CDR3 DNA reads TGTGCCTGGAGCAGAAGGGGTGGGGCCTACGAGCAGTACTTC. This encodes CAWSRRGGAYEQYF.

This clone is a singleton in its sample. The J gene is TRBJ1-2, the V gene TRBV5-1, with 10 nucleotides matching TRBD1. The length of the CDR3 is 15 residues. After removal of 3 bases from V and 7 bases from J, the junction contained 9 bases not matched to a gene. Germline lookup yields CDR1 SGHRS and CDR2 YFSETQ. The CDR3 DNA follows: TGCGCCAGCAGCTCGGGGACAGGGGAAGCTGGTGGCTACACCTTC. This encodes CASSSGTGEAGGYTF.

The rearrangement links TRBV28 to TRBJ1-2; the D is unclear. With 4 bases removed from V and 6 bases from J, the gap between germline ends came to 15 bases. The germline V gene has CDR1 MDHEN and CDR2 SYDVKM. The CDR3 is made up of 14 amino acids. CDR3 nucleotides: TGTGCCAGCAGTTCCCGACTCAAACGGCATGGCTACACCTTC. It codes for CASSSRLKRHGYTF.

The J gene is TRBJ1-2, the V gene TRBV5-1; 9 bases line up with TRBD1. V trimming: 4 bases; J trimming: 2 bases; junction bases outside the gene matches: 3. Germline V CDR1 and CDR2: SGHRS, YFSETQ. The CDR3 is 14 amino acids. The CDR3 DNA reads as TGCGCCAGCAGCCCCACAGGGGGCAACTATGGCTACACCTTC. It is translated as CASSPTGGNYGYTF.

This chain joins TRBV5-8 and TRBJ1-6; maybe TRBD1 (5 bases). The CDR3 extends over 20 amino acids. Germline V gene data show CDR1 as SGHTS and CDR2 as YDEGEE. With 1 base removed from V and 8 bases from J, the gap between germline ends came to 28 bases. In DNA form, the CDR3 reads TGTGCCAGCAGCTTGAACCATCTATACGAAGGGGCCCTTTGGGATTCACCCCTCCACTTT. Translating it yields CASSLNHLYEGALWDSPLHF.